The T cell receptor beta chain under discussion was sequenced for a study of blood T cell repertoires in COVID-19. About the study: Cohort 3 recovery required two negative PCRs, clearance, or symptom resolution. Acute-phase and convalescent COVID-19 samples originated in the United States, Italy and Spain. Sample material is recorded as cDNA or gDNA derived from T cells, B-cell-depleted T cells, or PBMCs.

In the original workflow: Cell counts per sample came from amplifying reference gene primers. TCRdb's table, derived via immunoSEQ multiplex PCR, lists solely in-frame clones and lacks some. V and J calls and clone size are given by that table; D and trimming were obtained from the DNA. Among approximately 360,000 clones listed, 80% to 90% were seen once. V lost 3 bases to trimming and J lost 4 bases, with 9 bases between them. There are 13 residues in the CDR3. The germline CDR1 and CDR2 sequences are SNHLY and FYNNEI. The TCR originated in a man aged 40-49 years in a cohort exposed to, infected with or recovered from COVID-19 (not recorded which). Sample: PBMCs or T cells enriched from blood (not recorded which). The rearrangement joins TRBV2 to TRBJ1-2; D is unresolved. CDR3 in DNA: TGTGCCAGCAGTGAGGGCCTGGCCTATGGCTACACCTTC. This sequence encodes CASSEGLAYGYTF.